The 10 T cell receptor beta chains in this list originate from one sample, sequenced in a study of patients and donors after allogeneic stem cell transplantation. Via MiXCR, TCRdb re-called the RT-PCR reads, giving one row per CDR3 protein. Here the sample spans over 350,000 distinct CDR3 sequences, roughly 16% being singletons. The sample consisted of blood, either unsorted or a sorted T cell fraction (not recorded which). Source of these receptors: a human donor who was either an allogeneic HSCT recipient or a stem cell or donor lymphocyte infusion donor (not recorded which). It is not recorded whose cells these are; they may come from a transplant donor.

V and J are TRBV5-1 and TRBJ2-2; no clear D. The CDR3 runs 12 residues. Germline-derived CDR1 and CDR2 are SGHRS and YFSETQ. The V end was cut by 1 base, the J end by 11 bases, with 9 bases between. The CDR3 coding sequence is TGCGCCAGCAGCTTGCGCTGGAGCGAGCTGTTTTTT. Translated: CASSLRWSELFF.

V and J are TRBV25-1 and TRBJ2-6; 8 nucleotides agree with TRBD1. CDR1 MGHDK and CDR2 SYGVNS come from the germline V gene. CDR3 size: 17 residues. V shed 4 bases and J 0 bases; nucleotides not matched to a gene: 5. CDR3: CASSGTGPSSGANVLTF. CDR3 bases: TGTGCCAGCAGTGGGACAGGGCCTAGCTCTGGGGCCAACGTCCTGACTTTC.

The V gene is TRBV11-3, the J gene TRBJ2-3; 11 bases line up with TRBD2. The V gene's germline CDR1 is SGHNT and CDR2 YENEEA. The CDR3 extends over 15 amino acids. J was trimmed by 7 bases and V by 3 bases; bases with no gene match: 6. DNA for the CDR3: TGTGCCAGCAGCTTGCGACTAGCGGGAATAAATACGCAGTATTTT. This gives the protein CASSLRLAGINTQYF.

The chain recombines TRBV29-1 with TRBJ2-7; 9 nucleotides line up with TRBD1. There are 13 residues in the CDR3. J was trimmed by 4 bases and V by 2 bases; bases with no gene match: 3. CDR1 SQVTM and CDR2 ANQGSEA come from the germline V gene. CDR3 amino acids: CSVETGQGYEQYF. The CDR3 nucleotides are TGCAGCGTTGAAACGGGACAGGGTTACGAGCAGTACTTC.

This clonotype was observed many times. The V gene is TRBV7-2, the J gene TRBJ2-1; perhaps TRBD1 as D (6 bases). The ends were cut back, 5 bases at V and 10 bases at J, with 12 bases in the middle. This CDR3 spans 12 amino acids. Germline CDR1 reads SGHTA; CDR2 reads FQGNSA. The CDR3 loop reads CASSNYRDEQFF. CDR3 sequence (DNA): TGTGCCAGCAGCAACTACAGGGACGAGCAGTTCTTC.

The rearrangement joins TRBV11-3 to TRBJ2-7; D is unresolved. Between the trimmed V and J ends, which lost 1 base and 2 bases, there was a span of 6 bases. Germline CDR1 and CDR2: SGHNT and YENEEA. The CDR3 totals 13 residues. In DNA form, the CDR3 reads TGTGCCAGCAGCTTAGTTAGTACCTACGAGCAGTACTTC. As protein: CASSLVSTYEQYF.

This sequence joins TRBV3-1 and TRBJ2-7; D remains ambiguous. In germline, CDR1 is LGHDT, CDR2 YNNKEL (reference sequence). This CDR3 is built from 12 residues. Trimming left V 2 bases short and J 7 bases short, with 9 bases between. The DNA of the CDR3 is TGTGCCAGCAGCCAAAACGGTGGGGAGCAGTACTTC. This encodes CASSQNGGEQYF.

V is TRBV5-8 and J is TRBJ2-3; 10 positions agree with TRBD1. The trim removed 4 bases at V and 8 bases at J, leaving 13 bases unmatched. The CDR3 is 16 amino acids. Germline lookup yields CDR1 SGHTS and CDR2 YDEGEE. The chain's CDR3 is CASSLDRDRGEGTQYF. The CDR3 coding sequence is TGTGCCAGCAGCCTAGACCGGGACAGGGGTGAGGGTACGCAGTATTTT.

The chain uses TRBV4-1 and TRBJ2-2; no definite D call. CDR1 MGHRA and CDR2 YSYEKL come from the germline V gene. Trimming shortened V by 4 bases and J by 2 bases, and 8 bases separated the two germline ends. The length of the CDR3 is 14 residues. This CDR3 is CASSPLINTGELFF. For the CDR3, the DNA is TGCGCCAGCAGCCCCTTAATAAACACCGGGGAGCTGTTTTTT.

This clonotype was picked up many times. The chain links TRBV12-3 or TRBV12-4 to TRBJ2-7; D might be TRBD2 (5 bases). The CDR3 consists of 15 residues. Trimming shortened V by 2 bases and J by 0 bases, and 11 bases separated the two germline ends. CDR3 sequence reads: CASSLRRQSSYEQYF. The CDR3 DNA reads as TGTGCCAGCAGTTTAAGGAGGCAGAGCTCCTACGAGCAGTACTTC.